This T cell receptor beta chain stems from a study of cytomegalovirus exposure and HLA in healthy donors. It was with 60 Vbeta and 13 Jbeta primers that the PCR ran. The method was immunoSEQ multiplex PCR; TCRdb's version includes in-frame clones alone and lacks a portion of them. The table records more than 95,000 clones, 76% of them present only once. This CDR3 comprises 13 residues. Trimming stripped 2 bases from V and 1 base from J, with 5 bases between. Germline V gene data show CDR1 as MNHNS and CDR2 as SASEGT. The sequenced sample was PBMCs. The chain is built from TRBV6-1 and TRBJ1-1; D remains ambiguous. The source is a woman between 18 and 30 years old in good health and CMV-seropositive. The CDR3 DNA reads as TGTGCCAGCAGTGAATGGGCGAACACTGAAGCTTTCTTT. Residues: CASSEWANTEAFF.